These 28 T cell receptor beta chains were sequenced from one sample in a study of blood T cell repertoires in COVID-19. TCRdb keeps only in-frame clones here, not all; method: immunoSEQ multiplex PCR. The sample has 200,000 to 250,000 clones, 65% to 80% seen once; the top ten hold roughly 4%. The specimen was peripheral blood. These TCRs come from a middle-aged woman with active or convalescent COVID-19.

The chain is built from TRBV4-2 and TRBJ2-7; D is perhaps TRBD2 (5 bases). Germline loops: CDR1 LGHNA, CDR2 YNFKEQ. The germline V and J ends were trimmed by 0 bases and 4 bases, with 19 bases remaining between them. CDR3 length: 17 residues. CDR3 sequence (DNA): TGTGCCAGCAGCCAAGACATCCTCCCGGGGTGGACGTACGAGCAGTACTTC. As protein: CASSQDILPGWTYEQYF.

The J gene is TRBJ2-3, the V gene TRBV19; no clear D. Trimming shortened V by 8 bases and J by 2 bases, and 8 bases separated the two germline ends. In germline, CDR1 is LNHDA, CDR2 SQIVND (reference sequence). The CDR3 is 12 residues long. In nucleotides, the CDR3 is TGTGCCAGTGGGTTAGCCACAGATACGCAGTATTTT. This translates into CASGLATDTQYF.

The V call is TRBV2, the J call TRBJ2-5; tentative D call: TRBD1 (5 bases). The CDR3 covers 14 residues. Trimming shortened V by 2 bases and J by 5 bases, and 12 bases separated the two germline ends. CDR1 SNHLY and CDR2 FYNNEI come from the germline V gene. This CDR3 is CASSESQGGETQYF. The CDR3 DNA reads as TGTGCCAGCAGTGAATCCCAGGGTGGGGAGACCCAGTACTTC. Full variable domain (outside the CDR3, taken from reference TRBV2 and TRBJ2-5): EPEVTQTPSHQVTQMGQEVILRCVPISNHLYFYWYRQILGQKVEFLVSFYNNEISEKSEIFDDQFSVERPDGSNFTLKIRSTKLEDSAMYFCASSESQGGETQYFGPGTRLLVL.

This clone is a singleton in its sample. The chain recombines TRBV6-5 with TRBJ1-5, with D maybe TRBD1 (6 bases). Germline assignment: CDR1 MNHEY and CDR2 SVGAGI. This CDR3 contains 13 residues. Trimming took off 6 bases at V and 5 bases at J, with 11 bases between the two ends. This CDR3 reads CASRLDSYQPQHF. For the CDR3, the DNA is TGTGCCAGCAGGCTGGACAGCTATCAGCCCCAGCATTTT.

In nucleotides, the CDR3 is TGTGCCAGCAGTTACGGAGGGAGGCAGTTCTTC. Amino acid sequence: CASSYGGRQFF. J is TRBJ2-1 and V is TRBV6-5; tentative D call: TRBD2 (6 bases). The V end was cut by 2 bases, the J end by 12 bases, with 8 bases between. CDR3 length: 11 residues. CDR1 and CDR2 from the germline V gene are MNHEY and SVGAGI.

The chain combines TRBV11-2 with TRBJ1-2; 10 bases fit TRBD1. Trimming removed 3 bases from V and 2 bases from J; junction bases left unmatched: 6. Germline V gene data show CDR1 as SGHAT and CDR2 as FQNNGV. This CDR3 has 16 residues. The CDR3 coding sequence is TGTGCCAGCAGCTTCGGAGACAGGGGGCAAAACTATGGCTACACCTTC. Residues: CASSFGDRGQNYGYTF.

The chain couples TRBV27 to TRBJ1-2; a possible D gene is TRBD1 (6 bases). Germline values: CDR1 MNHEY, CDR2 SMNVEV (reference sequence). This CDR3 region has 13 residues. V gave up 5 bases and J gave up 4 bases, with 11 bases separating them. The chain's CDR3 is CASSPGGPYGYTF. CDR3 nucleotides: TGTGCCAGCAGTCCCGGGGGGCCCTATGGCTACACCTTC.

CDR3 in amino acids: CASSRGNEQYF. The CDR3 region has the DNA TGTGCCAGCTCACGAGGGAACGAGCAGTACTTC. This chain links TRBV18 with TRBJ2-7; D is perhaps TRBD2 (5 bases). Germline CDR1 reads KGHSH; CDR2 reads LQKENI. The CDR3 consists of 11 residues. V dropped 4 bases and J dropped 5 bases, with 6 bases sitting between them.

The chain recombines TRBV30 with TRBJ1-6; TRBD1 aligns across 10 bases. V shed 2 bases and J 9 bases; nucleotides not matched to a gene: 4. CDR3 length: 14 amino acids. Germline assignment: CDR1 GTSNPN and CDR2 SVGIG (reference sequence). In nucleotides, the CDR3 is TGTGCCTGGAGTCCGGGACAGGGGTCTTCACCCCTCCACTTT. This translates into CAWSPGQGSSPLHF.

This clone was counted only a few times. V and J are TRBV29-1 and TRBJ2-7; possibly TRBD2 for D (5 bases). This CDR3 spans 13 amino acids. V was cut by 0 bases and J by 2 bases, with 8 bases left in between. Germline lookup yields CDR1 SQVTM and CDR2 ANQGSEA. CDR3: CSVEDPRAYEQYF. The CDR3 coding sequence is TGCAGCGTTGAAGATCCGAGGGCCTACGAGCAGTACTTC.

The J gene is TRBJ2-6, the V gene TRBV6-4, with D possibly matching TRBD1 (5 bases). V dropped 6 bases and J dropped 4 bases, with 10 bases sitting between them. The CDR3 runs 14 residues. Germline V gene data show CDR1 as MRHNA and CDR2 as SNTAGT. The CDR3 region is CASSVNRGANVLTF. The CDR3 DNA sequence: TGTGCCAGCAGCGTTAACAGGGGGGCCAACGTCCTGACTTTC.

The chain joins TRBV6-5 to TRBJ2-3, with D uncertain. Germline CDR1 is MNHEY and CDR2 is SVGAGI. The CDR3 sequence is 13 residues long. V lost 2 bases and J 4 bases, leaving 7 bases between the germline ends. CDR3 in DNA: TGTGCCAGCAGTTACGGTTCGGCAGATACGCAGTATTTT. This translates into CASSYGSADTQYF.

The CDR3 DNA follows: TGTGCCATCAGTGAACGAGGTAGTCAAGAGACCCAGTACTTC. Its protein is CAISERGSQETQYF. This chain links TRBV10-3 with TRBJ2-5, with D uncertain. The CDR3 runs to 14 residues. The germline V and J ends were trimmed by 3 bases and 2 bases, with 10 bases remaining between them. Per the germline V gene, CDR1 is ENHRY and CDR2 is SYGVKD.

The CDR3 sequence: CSVDRENGYTF. In nucleotides, the CDR3 is TGCAGCGTGGACAGGGAAAATGGCTACACCTTC. This chain connects TRBV29-1 to TRBJ1-2, with 8 positions matching TRBD1. Germline CDR1 reads SQVTM; CDR2 reads ANQGSEA. The CDR3 is 11 residues long. Trimming took 6 bases from V and 6 from J; bases not matched to a gene: 3.

This clone showed up just once. The chain carries TRBV5-1 and TRBJ1-2; 7 bases align to TRBD1. There are 15 residues in the CDR3. The V segment lost 3 bases and the J segment 6 bases; nucleotides outside the gene matches: 11. Per the germline V gene, CDR1 is SGHRS and CDR2 is YFSETQ. Here the CDR3 reads CASSSTTGTVNGYTF. CDR3 nucleotide sequence: TGCGCCAGCAGCTCTACGACAGGGACAGTGAATGGCTACACCTTC.

This clone was detected only once. The CDR3 spells CASSLGDRTSYTF. CDR3 bases: TGCGCCAGCAGCTTGGGGGACAGAACCTCCTACACCTTC. This chain connects TRBV5-1 to TRBJ1-2; 7 nucleotides align to TRBD1. The germline V gene encodes CDR1 SGHRS and CDR2 YFSETQ. The CDR3 is made up of 13 amino acids. The V segment lost 0 bases and the J segment 10 bases; nucleotides outside the gene matches: 6.

This rearrangement joins TRBV5-1 to TRBJ1-2; perhaps TRBD1 as D (6 bases). CDR3 length equals 12 residues. Trimming removed 4 bases from V and 4 bases from J, with 8 bases in between. Germline CDR1 SGHRS, CDR2 YFSETQ. The CDR3 reads CASSPRGYGYTF. For the CDR3, the DNA is TGCGCCAGCAGCCCCAGGGGCTATGGCTACACCTTC.

Note on this clone: This CDR3 is also generated by other DNA sequences in the sample. The chain carries TRBV5-4 and TRBJ2-5; 15 nucleotides agree with TRBD2. This CDR3 contains 17 residues. Germline-derived CDR1 and CDR2 are SGHNT and YYREEE (reference sequence). J lost 3 bases, V lost 4 bases, and 7 bases had no gene match. The CDR3 spells CASSPGLAGGPEETQYF. CDR3 sequence (DNA): TGTGCCAGCAGCCCCGGACTAGCGGGGGGGCCGGAAGAGACCCAGTACTTC. Full variable domain (remainder filled in from reference TRBV5-4 and TRBJ2-5): ETGVTQSPTHLIKTRGQQVTLRCSSQSGHNTVSWYQQALGQGPQFIFQYYREEENGRGNFPPRFSGLQFPNYSSELNVNALELDDSALYLCASSPGLAGGPEETQYFGPGTRLLVL.

The chain uses TRBV9 and TRBJ2-1; D is possibly TRBD1 (6 bases). The V gene lost 4 bases and the J gene lost 11 bases, with 10 bases spanning the gap. Germline V CDR1 and CDR2: SGDLS, YYNGEE. This CDR3 is built from 11 residues. CDR3 sequence: CASSPGAQQFF. CDR3 in DNA: TGTGCCAGCAGCCCAGGGGCCCAGCAGTTCTTC.

The chain employs TRBV12-3 or TRBV12-4 and TRBJ2-1; a weak D match, TRBD1 (5 bases). V was clipped by 5 bases and J by 2 bases, with 7 bases between them. This CDR3 contains 13 residues. This CDR3 reads CASSQTAYNEQFF. The CDR3 DNA reads as TGTGCCAGCAGTCAGACAGCCTACAATGAGCAGTTCTTC.

The chain is built from TRBV5-1 and TRBJ1-3, with D perhaps matching TRBD1 (5 bases). V lost 4 bases and J lost 4, with 9 bases in between. The CDR3 has 13 amino acids. CDR1 and CDR2 (germline): SGHRS, YFSETQ. The DNA of the CDR3 is TGCGCCAGCAGCCAAGGGGTCGGAAACACCATATATTTT. This translates into CASSQGVGNTIYF.

This chain joins TRBV19 and TRBJ2-3; possibly TRBD1 for D (5 bases). In germline, CDR1 is LNHDA, CDR2 SQIVND (reference sequence). With 10 bases removed from V and 3 bases from J, the gap between germline ends came to 20 bases. This CDR3 spans 15 amino acids. The CDR3 loop reads CATRQMSGLTDTQYF. Here the CDR3 DNA reads TGTGCCACCCGACAGATGTCAGGTTTGACAGATACGCAGTATTTT.

V gene TRBV30 combines with J gene TRBJ1-5, with a possible D match to TRBD1 (6 bases). This CDR3 is 13 amino acids long. The germline V gene encodes CDR1 GTSNPN and CDR2 SVGIG (reference sequence). Trimming pared 6 bases from V and 4 bases from J, leaving 13 bases between. Here the CDR3 reads CACNTGSNQPQHF. CDR3 DNA: TGTGCCTGTAACACAGGGAGTAATCAGCCCCAGCATTTT.

J is TRBJ2-1 and V is TRBV10-1; TRBD2 matches 11 bases. V shed 4 bases and J 5 bases; nucleotides not matched to a gene: 4. CDR1 and CDR2 from the germline V gene are WNHNN and SYGVQD (reference sequence). This CDR3 is built from 15 residues. Written as DNA, the CDR3 is TGCGCCAGCAGTGTCGGGACTAGCGGTCACAATGAGCAGTTCTTC. Translation gives CASSVGTSGHNEQFF.

V usage is TRBV7-3 and J usage is TRBJ2-3; possible D gene TRBD1, 6 bases. V was cut by 2 bases and J by 4 bases, with 19 bases left in between. CDR1 SGHTA and CDR2 FQGTGA come from the germline V gene. This CDR3 has 17 residues. The CDR3 reads CASSLGTGLRGADTQYF. CDR3 in DNA: TGTGCCAGCAGCTTAGGAACAGGGTTAAGGGGAGCAGATACGCAGTATTTT.

The chain couples TRBV5-6 to TRBJ2-6; maybe TRBD1 (7 bases). V was shortened by 0 bases and J by 3 bases, with 13 bases between the two germline ends. Germline V gives CDR1 SGHDT, CDR2 YYEEEE. The CDR3 is made up of 17 amino acids. CDR3: CASSLVEGAGGANVLTF. The CDR3 nucleotides are TGTGCCAGCAGCTTGGTGGAGGGGGCAGGTGGGGCCAACGTCCTGACTTTC.

In its sample, this clone was seen once. The chain uses TRBV5-1 and TRBJ2-2; 8 positions match TRBD1. CDR1 is SGHRS, CDR2 YFSETQ, per germline. The junction had 13 bases not matched to a gene; V was cut back by 5 bases and J by 4 bases. The CDR3 length is 17 residues. CDR3 nucleotide sequence: TGCGCCAGCAGTGGTTTCGTGGACAGGGTTATCACCGGGGAGCTGTTTTTT. Translation gives CASSGFVDRVITGELFF.

The gene calls are TRBV9 and TRBJ1-2, with D possibly TRBD1 on 5 matching bases. The germline V gene encodes CDR1 SGDLS and CDR2 YYNGEE. V lost 0 bases and J lost 6, with 15 bases in between. The CDR3 length is 15 residues. Written as DNA, the CDR3 is TGTGCCAGCAGCGTAGTGGATGGGGCGGGGGATGGCTACACCTTC. It specifies CASSVVDGAGDGYTF.